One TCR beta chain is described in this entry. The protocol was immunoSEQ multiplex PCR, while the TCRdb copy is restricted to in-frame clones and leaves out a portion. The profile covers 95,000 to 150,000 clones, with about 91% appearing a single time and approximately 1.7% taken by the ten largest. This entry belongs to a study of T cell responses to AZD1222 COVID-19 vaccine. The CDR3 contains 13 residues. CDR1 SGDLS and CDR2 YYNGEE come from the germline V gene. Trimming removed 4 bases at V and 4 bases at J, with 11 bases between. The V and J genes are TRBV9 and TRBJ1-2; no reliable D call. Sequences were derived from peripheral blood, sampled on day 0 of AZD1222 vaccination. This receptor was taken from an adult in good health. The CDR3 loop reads CASSPADSYGYTF. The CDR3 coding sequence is TGTGCCAGCAGCCCAGCCGATTCCTATGGCTACACCTTC.